These 27 T cell receptor beta chains came from one sample sequenced in a study of T cells in Graves' hyperthyroidism and ophthalmopathy. From RNA transcripts, TCR beta CDR3 regions were amplified. The HTBI primer set drove a first-round RT-PCR of the TCR CDR3. TCRdb re-derived calls from the multiplex PCR reads in MiXCR, one entry per CDR3 protein. In the table there are about 480,000 distinct CDR3 sequences, 20% to 25% of which are singletons. The sample comprised blood. The receptors here all came from a woman aged 70-85 years with Graves' ophthalmopathy.

This clonotype was recorded a few times. The chain employs TRBV30 and TRBJ1-5; no reliable D call. Germline values: CDR1 GTSNPN, CDR2 SVGIG (reference sequence). The CDR3 consists of 13 residues. Deletions cut 4 bases from V and 2 bases from J, with 9 bases between. DNA for the CDR3: TGTGCCTGGAAGCATGGCGGCAATCAGCCCCAGCATTTT. It specifies CAWKHGGNQPQHF.

The rearrangement uses TRBV30 and TRBJ1-2; TRBD1 agrees at 10 bases. The CDR3 covers 16 residues. The J segment lost 8 bases and the V segment lost 2 bases, leaving 14 bases of the junction unmatched. The germline gives CDR1 GTSNPN, CDR2 SVGIG (reference sequence). CDR3: CAWSPYRDRGLEGYTF. Here the CDR3 DNA reads TGTGCCTGGAGTCCATACCGAGACAGGGGGCTAGAGGGCTACACCTTC.

In this sample, this clonotype turned up many times. The chain combines TRBV27 with TRBJ1-1, with D perhaps TRBD1 (6 bases). Germline V gives CDR1 MNHEY, CDR2 SMNVEV (reference sequence). V shed 6 bases and J shed 4 bases, with 15 bases lying between them. The CDR3 length is 14 residues. DNA for the CDR3: TGTGCCAGCAGATTACAGGGAGACAGCACTGAAGCTTTCTTT. Its protein product is CASRLQGDSTEAFF.

The rearrangement uses TRBV6-1 and TRBJ2-1, with 8 bases matching TRBD2. The CDR3 loop spans 16 amino acids. The germline V gene has CDR1 MNHNS and CDR2 SASEGT. J lost 0 bases, V lost 6 bases, and 7 bases had no gene match. This chain's CDR3 is CASRQTGTSSYNEQFF. The CDR3 DNA sequence: TGTGCCAGCAGACAAACCGGGACTAGCTCCTACAATGAGCAGTTCTTC.

This clonotype came up a few times. The CDR3 sequence is CASSRTGDSGNTIYF. The CDR3 coding sequence is TGTGCCAGCAGTCGGACAGGGGACTCTGGAAACACCATATATTTT. This rearrangement joins TRBV2 to TRBJ1-3; TRBD1 aligns across 9 bases. Germline V gene data show CDR1 as SNHLY and CDR2 as FYNNEI. The CDR3 runs to 15 residues. With V trimmed by 5 bases and J by 0 bases, 2 bases remained unmatched.

This clonotype was recorded many times. The genes are TRBV6-2 or TRBV6-3 and TRBJ2-7; 9 nucleotides align to TRBD2. The length of the CDR3 is 15 residues. CDR1 and CDR2 (germline): MNHEY, SVGEGT. J lost 0 bases, V lost 4 bases, and 4 bases had no gene match. The CDR3 DNA reads as TGTGCCAGCAGTTCGCTAGCGGGGAACTCCTACGAGCAGTACTTC. Protein: CASSSLAGNSYEQYF.

This clonotype was observed a handful of times. V gene TRBV12-5 combines with J gene TRBJ2-7, with 7 bases aligning to TRBD1. V shed 8 bases and J 4 bases; nucleotides not matched to a gene: 11. In germline, CDR1 is LGHNT, CDR2 FRNRAP. The CDR3 consists of 14 residues. The CDR3 nucleotides are TGTGCTAGTACAAGACAGGGAGAGGGGTACGAGCAGTACTTC. This gives the protein CASTRQGEGYEQYF.

J is TRBJ2-2 and V is TRBV6-2 or TRBV6-3; D unresolved. The germline V and J ends were trimmed by 4 bases and 8 bases, with 20 bases remaining between them. Germline CDR1 MNHEY, CDR2 SVGEGT. This CDR3 spans 16 amino acids. The DNA of the CDR3 is TGTGCCAGCAGTTTGGTTCCCCAGACGTCCGGAGGGGAGCTGTTTTTT. It yields the protein CASSLVPQTSGGELFF.

This clonotype was seen a few times. V gene TRBV11-2 combines with J gene TRBJ2-7, with D perhaps TRBD2 (5 bases). The CDR3 length is 15 residues. V dropped 5 bases and J dropped 3 bases, with 17 bases sitting between them. Germline V lookup: CDR1 SGHAT, CDR2 FQNNGV. The CDR3 DNA follows: TGTGCCAGCAGCCGCGCGGTACTCGGGAACTACGAGCAGTACTTC. Encoded protein: CASSRAVLGNYEQYF.

The rearrangement joins TRBV28 to TRBJ1-2; weak D call: TRBD1 (5 bases). CDR3 length: 13 residues. Germline-derived CDR1 and CDR2 are MDHEN and SYDVKM. V lost 5 bases and J lost 8, with 15 bases in between. The CDR3, as DNA: TGTGCCAGCAGTGGGGGTGCTGTTGTGGGCTACACCTTC. It specifies CASSGGAVVGYTF.

This clonotype came up a few times. The chain employs TRBV3-1 and TRBJ2-2; D is possibly TRBD2 (6 bases). Germline V gives CDR1 LGHDT, CDR2 YNNKEL (reference sequence). Between the trimmed V and J ends, which lost 8 bases and 4 bases, there was a span of 14 bases. The CDR3 spans 14 residues. The CDR3 DNA sequence: TGTGCCAGCGCTATGACTAGTGGCACCGGGGAGCTGTTTTTT. Residues: CASAMTSGTGELFF. Based on the CDR3 plus reference TRBV3-1 and TRBJ2-2, the full variable domain is DTAVSQTPKYLVTQMGNDKSIKCEQNLGHDTMYWYKQDSKKFLKIMFSYNNKELIINETVPNRFSPKSPDKAHLNLHINSLELGDSAVYFCASAMTSGTGELFFGEGSRLTVL.

The chain has TRBV5-1 and TRBJ1-2; D might be TRBD1 (5 bases). Germline V gives CDR1 SGHRS, CDR2 YFSETQ. The CDR3 is 15 amino acids. V was trimmed by 0 bases and J by 6 bases, leaving 15 bases between them. The CDR3 loop reads CASSLAGPNSDGYTF. The DNA for the CDR3 is TGCGCCAGCAGCTTGGCGGGACCGAACTCAGATGGCTACACCTTC.

This rearrangement joins TRBV4-3 to TRBJ2-6; 8 nucleotides line up with TRBD1. The ends lost 2 bases at V and 11 bases at J; junction bases unmatched: 11. Germline V gives CDR1 LGHNA, CDR2 YSLEER. The CDR3 loop spans 16 amino acids. The CDR3 coding sequence is TGCGCCAGCAGCCAACGACCGACAGGGGCCGGAGACGTCCTGACTTTC. It yields the protein CASSQRPTGAGDVLTF.

In regard to this clonotype: A much bigger clone sits one base away, suggesting this may be a read error. The rearrangement joins TRBV6-5 to TRBJ1-1, with D uncertain. V was pared by 5 bases and J by 2 bases, with 6 bases between. Per germline, CDR1 MNHEY and CDR2 SVGAGI. This CDR3 is built from 12 residues. CDR3 DNA: TGTGCCAGCAGTCACATTAACACTGAAGCTTTCTTT. Encoded protein: CASSHINTEAFF.

This clonotype was seen more than once but under ten times. The chain joins TRBV6-1 to TRBJ2-3; the match to TRBD1 covers 11 bases. Per the germline V gene, CDR1 is MNHNS and CDR2 is SASEGT. This CDR3 is built from 15 residues. V lost 6 bases, J lost 2 bases, and 4 bases stayed unmatched. The CDR3 DNA follows: TGTGCCAGCAGATGGGACAGGGGGGACACAGATACGCAGTATTTT. Translated, it gives CASRWDRGDTDTQYF.

In regard to this clonotype: A much larger clone differs from this one at a single base, so this may be a read error. The CDR3 protein is CASSLSRFTEASF. DNA of the CDR3: TGTGCCAGCAGCTTATCGAGGTTCACTGAAGCTTCCTTT. V gene TRBV11-2 combines with J gene TRBJ1-1; D call uncertain. CDR1 is SGHAT, CDR2 FQNNGV, per germline. The CDR3 loop spans 13 amino acids.

This clonotype appeared a single time. This chain links TRBV9 with TRBJ2-1, with TRBD1 identical over 7 bases. In germline, CDR1 is SGDLS, CDR2 YYNGEE. There are 14 residues in the CDR3. V lost 6 bases and J lost 3; bases outside the gene matches: 6. CDR3 sequence reads: CASNKGTDYNEQFF. The CDR3 region has the DNA TGTGCCAGCAACAAAGGGACAGACTACAATGAGCAGTTCTTC.

V usage is TRBV30 and J usage is TRBJ2-7; possible D gene TRBD2, 6 bases. V lost 2 bases and J lost 2, with 13 bases in between. The CDR3 consists of 14 residues. Germline CDR1 is GTSNPN and CDR2 is SVGIG (reference sequence). The CDR3 sequence: CAWSPGGTPYEQYF. The CDR3 bases are TGTGCCTGGAGTCCGGGCGGGACCCCCTACGAGCAGTACTTC.

A few counts support this clonotype. This chain links TRBV28 with TRBJ1-2; possible D gene TRBD1, 5 bases. V was trimmed by 4 bases and J by 10 bases, leaving 13 bases between them. Germline V gene sequence: CDR1 MDHEN, CDR2 SYDVKM. The CDR3 totals 12 residues. In nucleotides, the CDR3 is TGTGCCAGCAGTTGGGGGGGGAATCTCTACACCTTC. This translates into CASSWGGNLYTF.

As DNA, the CDR3 is TGTGCCAGCAGCACCCGGACTAGCGGGAGGGCCGAGCAGTACTTC. This gives the protein CASSTRTSGRAEQYF. The chain is built from TRBV7-8 and TRBJ2-7; 15 positions agree with TRBD2. After removal of 5 bases from V and 6 bases from J, the junction contained 5 bases not matched to a gene. The germline V gene encodes CDR1 SGHVS and CDR2 FQNEAQ. This CDR3 contains 15 residues.

The table lists this clonotype with many counts. The chain is built from TRBV24-1 and TRBJ2-3; D could derive from TRBD1 or TRBD2 (5 bases each). CDR3 size: 16 residues. The V gene lost 7 bases and the J gene lost 3 bases, with 19 bases spanning the gap. Germline CDR1 and CDR2: KGHDR and SFDVKD. The CDR3 DNA is TGTGCCACCAGCGGATCAGGGAGAACCGGAACAGATACGCAGTATTTT. Its protein is CATSGSGRTGTDTQYF.

V is TRBV5-1 and J is TRBJ1-1; weak D call: TRBD1 (6 bases). Trimming shortened V by 4 bases and J by 3 bases, and 13 bases separated the two germline ends. Germline V gene sequence: CDR1 SGHRS, CDR2 YFSETQ. The CDR3 runs 14 residues. The CDR3 sequence is CASSTGYGDTEAFF. The DNA of the CDR3 is TGCGCCAGCAGCACAGGGTACGGGGACACTGAAGCTTTCTTT.

This clonotype has ten or more counts. This chain uses TRBV28 with TRBJ2-7; tentative D call: TRBD1 (5 bases). CDR1 and CDR2 from the germline V gene are MDHEN and SYDVKM. Trimming stripped 6 bases from V and 7 bases from J, with 16 bases between. This CDR3 comprises 13 residues. The chain's CDR3 is CASRLWGGDEQYF. CDR3 nucleotides: TGTGCCAGCAGGTTGTGGGGCGGAGATGAGCAGTACTTC.

The J gene is TRBJ1-2, the V gene TRBV5-1; D is ambiguous. V lost 0 bases to trimming and J lost 8 bases, with 11 bases between them. CDR1 and CDR2 from the germline V gene are SGHRS and YFSETQ. This CDR3 is 13 amino acids long. The chain's CDR3 is CASSLDMQDGYTF. CDR3 bases: TGCGCCAGCAGCTTGGACATGCAGGACGGCTACACCTTC. Complete variable domain (other parts from reference TRBV5-1 and TRBJ1-2): KAGVTQTPRYLIKTRGQQVTLSCSPISGHRSVSWYQQTPGQGLQFLFEYFSETQRNKGNFPGRFSGRQFSNSRSEMNVSTLELGDSALYLCASSLDMQDGYTFGSGTRLTVV.

This clonotype was counted between two and nine times. The genes are TRBV28 and TRBJ2-4; 13 bases are a match to TRBD2. J lost 3 bases, V lost 3 bases, and 17 bases had no gene match. This CDR3 spans 21 amino acids. The V gene's germline CDR1 is MDHEN and CDR2 SYDVKM. CDR3 sequence reads: CASSFFLTGTSGKEGKNIQYF. The CDR3 bases are TGTGCCAGCAGTTTTTTTCTGACGGGGACTAGCGGGAAGGAGGGCAAAAACATTCAGTACTTC.

This sequence joins TRBV27 and TRBJ1-1, with D possibly being TRBD1 (6 bases). CDR1 MNHEY and CDR2 SMNVEV come from the germline V gene (reference sequence). This CDR3 has 13 amino acids. The V and J ends lost 3 bases and 8 bases respectively, with 13 bases between them. CDR3 sequence: CASSFHRTGEAFF. The CDR3 region has the DNA TGTGCCAGCAGTTTTCATAGAACAGGGGAAGCTTTCTTT.

The J gene is TRBJ2-3, the V gene TRBV5-1; D gene unclear. Deletions cut 4 bases from V and 2 bases from J, with 11 bases between. Germline lookup yields CDR1 SGHRS and CDR2 YFSETQ. This CDR3 spans 14 amino acids. CDR3 in DNA: TGCGCCAGCAGCGCCGACATGACCACAGATACGCAGTATTTT. Translating it yields CASSADMTTDTQYF.